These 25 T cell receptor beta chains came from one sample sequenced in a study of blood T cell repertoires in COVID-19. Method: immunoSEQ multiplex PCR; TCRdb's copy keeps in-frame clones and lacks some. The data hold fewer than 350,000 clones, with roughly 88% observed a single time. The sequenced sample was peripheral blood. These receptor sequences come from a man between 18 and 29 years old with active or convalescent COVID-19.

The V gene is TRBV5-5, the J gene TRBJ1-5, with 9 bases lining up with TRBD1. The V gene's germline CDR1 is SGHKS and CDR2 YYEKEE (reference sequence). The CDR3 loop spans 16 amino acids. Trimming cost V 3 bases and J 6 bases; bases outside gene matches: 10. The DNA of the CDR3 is TGTGCCAGCAGCTCCGGGACAGGGAGATCTTCTCAGCCCCAGCATTTT. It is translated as CASSSGTGRSSQPQHF. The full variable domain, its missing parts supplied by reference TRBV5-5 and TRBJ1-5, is DAGVTQSPTHLIKTRGQQVTLRCSPISGHKSVSWYQQVLGQGPQFIFQYYEKEERGRGNFPDRFSARQFPNYSSELNVNALLLGDSALYLCASSSGTGRSSQPQHFGDGTRLSIL.

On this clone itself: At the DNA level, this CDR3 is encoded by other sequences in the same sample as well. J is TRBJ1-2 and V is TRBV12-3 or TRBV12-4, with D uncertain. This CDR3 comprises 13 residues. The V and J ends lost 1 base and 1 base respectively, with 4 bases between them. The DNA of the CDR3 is TGTGCCAGCAGTTTAGATAGTAACTATGGCTACACCTTC. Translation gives CASSLDSNYGYTF.

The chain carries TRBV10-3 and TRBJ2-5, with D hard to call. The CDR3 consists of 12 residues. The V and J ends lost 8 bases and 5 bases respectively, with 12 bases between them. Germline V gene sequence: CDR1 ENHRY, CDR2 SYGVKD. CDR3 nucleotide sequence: TGTGCCATCGAGCCCCATGTGGAGACCCAGTACTTC. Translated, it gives CAIEPHVETQYF.

Here the CDR3 reads CASSSIGHGDTEAFF. CDR3 bases: TGTGCCAGCAGCTCAATCGGGCACGGGGACACTGAAGCTTTCTTT. The chain carries TRBV7-6 and TRBJ1-1; no definite D call. Germline CDR1 is SGHVS and CDR2 is FNYEAQ. This CDR3 is 15 amino acids long. The V end lost 4 bases, the J end lost 3 bases, and 15 bases lay between the germline ends.

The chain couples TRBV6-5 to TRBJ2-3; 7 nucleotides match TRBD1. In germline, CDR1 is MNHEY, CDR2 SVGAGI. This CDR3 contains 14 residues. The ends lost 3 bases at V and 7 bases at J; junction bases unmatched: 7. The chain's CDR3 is CASSYGTGANTQYF. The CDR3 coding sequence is TGTGCCAGCAGTTATGGAACAGGGGCCAATACGCAGTATTTT.

The CDR3 DNA is TGTGCCAGCAGCTTGACTAGCGGGGTCTACAATGAGCAGTTCTTC. Translating it yields CASSLTSGVYNEQFF. The chain couples TRBV7-7 to TRBJ2-1; 11 nucleotides align to TRBD2. Germline CDR1 is SSHAT and CDR2 is FNYEAQ (reference sequence). V trimming: 3 bases; J trimming: 3 bases; junction bases outside the gene matches: 1. The CDR3 loop spans 15 amino acids.

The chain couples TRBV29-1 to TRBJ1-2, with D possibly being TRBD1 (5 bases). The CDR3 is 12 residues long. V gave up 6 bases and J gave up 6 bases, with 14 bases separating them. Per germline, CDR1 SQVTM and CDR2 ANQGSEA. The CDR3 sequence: CSVPSSRDGYTF. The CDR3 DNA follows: TGCAGCGTCCCCAGCTCCAGGGATGGCTACACCTTC.

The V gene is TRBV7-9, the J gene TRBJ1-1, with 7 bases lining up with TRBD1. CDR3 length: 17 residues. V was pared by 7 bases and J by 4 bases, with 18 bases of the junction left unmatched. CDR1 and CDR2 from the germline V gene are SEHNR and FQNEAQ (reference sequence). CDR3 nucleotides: TGTGCCAGCAACTCCCCGACAGGGCAACGACAGGGCACTGAAGCTTTCTTT. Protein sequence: CASNSPTGQRQGTEAFF.

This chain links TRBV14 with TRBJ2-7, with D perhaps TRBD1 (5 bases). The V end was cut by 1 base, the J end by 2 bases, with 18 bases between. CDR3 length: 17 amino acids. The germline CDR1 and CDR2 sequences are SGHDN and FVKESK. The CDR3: CASSQGDRILFPYEQYF. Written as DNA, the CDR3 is TGTGCCAGCAGCCAAGGAGACAGAATATTGTTTCCCTACGAGCAGTACTTC.

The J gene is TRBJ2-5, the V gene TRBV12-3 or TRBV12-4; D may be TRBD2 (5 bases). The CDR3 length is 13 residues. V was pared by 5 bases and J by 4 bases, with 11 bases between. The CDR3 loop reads CASSTTEGETQYF. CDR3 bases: TGTGCCAGCAGTACTACAGAGGGAGAGACCCAGTACTTC.

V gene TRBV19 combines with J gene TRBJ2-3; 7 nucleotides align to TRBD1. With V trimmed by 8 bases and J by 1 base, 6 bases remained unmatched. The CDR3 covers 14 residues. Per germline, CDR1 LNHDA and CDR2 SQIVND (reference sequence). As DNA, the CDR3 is TGTGCCAGTCGGAACAGGGGAGGCACAGATACGCAGTATTTT. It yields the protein CASRNRGGTDTQYF.

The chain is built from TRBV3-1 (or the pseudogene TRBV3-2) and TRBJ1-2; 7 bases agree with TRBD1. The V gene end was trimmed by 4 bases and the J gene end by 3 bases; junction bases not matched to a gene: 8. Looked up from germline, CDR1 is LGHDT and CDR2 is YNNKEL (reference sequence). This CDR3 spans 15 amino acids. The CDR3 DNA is TGTGCCAGCAGCCTAGGGGGCTTCGGGGACTATGGCTACACCTTC. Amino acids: CASSLGGFGDYGYTF.

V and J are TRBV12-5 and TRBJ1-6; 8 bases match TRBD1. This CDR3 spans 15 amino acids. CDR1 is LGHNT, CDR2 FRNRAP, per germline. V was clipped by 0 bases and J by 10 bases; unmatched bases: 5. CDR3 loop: CASGLVETGVSPLHF. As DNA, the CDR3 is TGTGCTAGTGGTTTGGTCGAGACAGGGGTCTCACCCCTCCACTTT.

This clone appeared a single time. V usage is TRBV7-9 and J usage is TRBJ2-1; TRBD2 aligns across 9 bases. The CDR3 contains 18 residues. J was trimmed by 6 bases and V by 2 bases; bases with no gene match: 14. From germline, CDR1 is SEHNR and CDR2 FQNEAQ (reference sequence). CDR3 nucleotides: TGTGCCAGCAGCTTACCCCCGGAATGGCGGGGGGGCCTCAATGAGCAGTTCTTC. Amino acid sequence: CASSLPPEWRGGLNEQFF.

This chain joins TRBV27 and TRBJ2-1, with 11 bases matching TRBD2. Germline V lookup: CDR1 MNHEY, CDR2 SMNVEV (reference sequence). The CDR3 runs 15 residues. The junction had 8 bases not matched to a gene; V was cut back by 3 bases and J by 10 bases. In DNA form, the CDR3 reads TGTGCCAGCAGTTTGGTTAGCGGGGGGGCCAAAGAGCAGTTCTTC. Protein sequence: CASSLVSGGAKEQFF.

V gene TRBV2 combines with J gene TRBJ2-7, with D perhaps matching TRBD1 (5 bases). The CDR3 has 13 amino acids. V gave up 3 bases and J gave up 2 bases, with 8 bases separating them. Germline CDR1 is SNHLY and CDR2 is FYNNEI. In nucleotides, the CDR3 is TGTGCCAGCAGTGACAGGGTCACCTACGAGCAGTACTTC. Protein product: CASSDRVTYEQYF.

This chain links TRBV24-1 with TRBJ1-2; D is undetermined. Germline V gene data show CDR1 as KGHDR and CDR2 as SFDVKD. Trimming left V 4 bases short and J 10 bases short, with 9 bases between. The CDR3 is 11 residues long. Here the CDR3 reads CATSDANVYTF. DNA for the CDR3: TGTGCCACCAGTGACGCGAACGTCTACACCTTC.

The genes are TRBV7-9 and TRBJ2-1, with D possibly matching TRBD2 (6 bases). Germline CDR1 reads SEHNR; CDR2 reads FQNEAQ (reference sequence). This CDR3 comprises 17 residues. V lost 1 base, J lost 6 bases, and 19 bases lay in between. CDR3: CASSLGAGSDVRNEQFF. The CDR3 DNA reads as TGTGCCAGCAGCTTAGGAGCGGGTTCGGACGTACGCAATGAGCAGTTCTTC. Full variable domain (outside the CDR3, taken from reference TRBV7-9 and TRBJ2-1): DTGVSQNPRHKITKRGQNVTFRCDPISEHNRLYWYRQTLGQGPEFLTYFQNEAQLEKSRLLSDRFSAERPKGSFSTLEIQRTEQGDSAMYLCASSLGAGSDVRNEQFFGPGTRLTVL.

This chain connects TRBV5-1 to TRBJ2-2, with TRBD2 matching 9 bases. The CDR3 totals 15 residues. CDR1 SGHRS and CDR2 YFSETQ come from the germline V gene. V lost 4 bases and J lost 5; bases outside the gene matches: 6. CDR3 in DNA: TGCGCCAGCAGCCTGGGGACTAGCAGTACCGGGGAGCTGTTTTTT. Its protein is CASSLGTSSTGELFF. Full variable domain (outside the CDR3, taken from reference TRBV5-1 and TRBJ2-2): KAGVTQTPRYLIKTRGQQVTLSCSPISGHRSVSWYQQTPGQGLQFLFEYFSETQRNKGNFPGRFSGRQFSNSRSEMNVSTLELGDSALYLCASSLGTSSTGELFFGEGSRLTVL.

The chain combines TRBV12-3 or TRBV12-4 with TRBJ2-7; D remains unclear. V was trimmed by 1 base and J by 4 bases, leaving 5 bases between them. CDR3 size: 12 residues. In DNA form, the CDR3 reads TGTGCCAGCAGTTTAGGGCTGTACGAGCAGTACTTC. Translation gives CASSLGLYEQYF.

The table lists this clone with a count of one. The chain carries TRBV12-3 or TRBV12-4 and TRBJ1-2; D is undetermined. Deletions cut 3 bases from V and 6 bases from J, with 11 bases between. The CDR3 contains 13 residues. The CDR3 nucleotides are TGTGCCAGCAGTTTTCTCGAAACTGATGGCTACACCTTC. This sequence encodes CASSFLETDGYTF.

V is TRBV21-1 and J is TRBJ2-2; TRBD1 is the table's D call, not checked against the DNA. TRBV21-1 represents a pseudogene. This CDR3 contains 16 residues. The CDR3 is CASSASRDRGTGELFF. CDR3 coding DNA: TGTGCCAGCAGCGCATCCCGGGACAGGGGGACGGGGGAGCTGTTTTTT.

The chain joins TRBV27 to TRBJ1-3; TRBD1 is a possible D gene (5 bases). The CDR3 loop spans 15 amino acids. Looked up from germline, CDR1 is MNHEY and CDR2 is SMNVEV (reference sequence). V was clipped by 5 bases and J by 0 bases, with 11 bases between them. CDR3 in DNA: TGTGCCAGCAGTGACAGAATATCCTCTGGAAACACCATATATTTT. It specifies CASSDRISSGNTIYF.

DNA of the CDR3: TGTGCCAGCAGCTTAGGGCTAGCGGGGGTAGAGACCCAGTACTTC. Its protein product is CASSLGLAGVETQYF. V is TRBV13 and J is TRBJ2-5; 10 bases map to TRBD2. Germline V lookup: CDR1 PRHDT, CDR2 FYEKMQ (reference sequence). The CDR3 runs to 15 residues. Trimming removed 0 bases from V and 4 bases from J; junction bases left unmatched: 2.

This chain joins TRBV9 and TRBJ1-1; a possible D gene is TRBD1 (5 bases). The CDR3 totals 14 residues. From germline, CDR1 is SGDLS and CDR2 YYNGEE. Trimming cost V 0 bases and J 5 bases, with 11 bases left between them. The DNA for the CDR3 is TGTGCCAGCAGCGTAGGTGTGGGGGGAACTGAAGCTTTCTTT. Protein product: CASSVGVGGTEAFF.